These 20 T cell receptor beta chains originate from one sample sequenced in a study of patients and donors after allogeneic stem cell transplantation. TCRdb redid the calling of the RT-PCR reads with MiXCR, one entry per CDR3 protein. The sample carries 70,000 to 95,000 distinct CDR3 sequences, approximately 5.2% recorded once. Sequences were obtained from blood, either unsorted or a sorted T cell fraction (not recorded which). Receptors originate from a human donor who was either an allogeneic HSCT recipient or a stem cell or donor lymphocyte infusion donor (not recorded which). It is not recorded whose cells these are; they may come from a transplant donor.

This clonotype was seen many times. The rearrangement joins TRBV3-1 to TRBJ2-7; D could derive from TRBD1 or TRBD2 (5 bases each). The germline V gene has CDR1 LGHDT and CDR2 YNNKEL (reference sequence). V dropped 0 bases and J dropped 2 bases, with 11 bases sitting between them. The CDR3 sequence is 15 residues long. Here the CDR3 DNA reads TGTGCCAGCAGCCAAGATCGGGACGGCCCCTACGAGCAGTACTTC. As protein: CASSQDRDGPYEQYF.

In its sample, this clonotype was seen many times. The chain is built from TRBV10-1 and TRBJ2-5; 13 positions match TRBD2. Looked up from germline, CDR1 is WNHNN and CDR2 is SYGVQD (reference sequence). Trimming at V came to 5 bases and at J to 2 bases, leaving 2 bases not matched to a gene. The CDR3 is 15 amino acids. CDR3 amino acids: CASSRLAGGQETQYF. The CDR3 DNA is TGCGCCAGCAGTCGACTAGCGGGAGGTCAAGAGACCCAGTACTTC.

This clonotype appeared many times. The chain joins TRBV12-3 or TRBV12-4 to TRBJ1-1; TRBD1 matches at 8 bases. V lost 7 bases and J lost 1; bases outside the gene matches: 8. The CDR3 runs to 15 residues. The CDR3 loop reads CASTPLGTGNTEAFF. In nucleotides, the CDR3 is TGTGCCAGCACCCCACTGGGGACAGGGAACACTGAAGCTTTCTTT.

This clonotype was seen a few times. The V call is TRBV6-1, the J call TRBJ1-4; D possibly corresponds to TRBD1 (6 bases). The germline CDR1 and CDR2 sequences are MNHNS and SASEGT. This CDR3 has 19 residues. V dropped 4 bases and J dropped 7 bases, with 28 bases sitting between them. Here the CDR3 reads CASSVLRQAGRGTGEKLFF. The CDR3 region has the DNA TGTGCCAGCAGTGTTCTCCGACAGGCAGGGAGGGGCACTGGTGAAAAACTGTTTTTT.

This clonotype was found many times. This rearrangement joins TRBV6-1 to TRBJ2-2, with TRBD2 as a possible D gene (6 bases). Per the germline V gene, CDR1 is MNHNS and CDR2 is SASEGT. The CDR3 covers 16 residues. Trimming stripped 6 bases from V and 4 bases from J, with 18 bases between. The CDR3 DNA reads as TGTGCCAGCAGCTATCGTCCGGGACTCAGCACCGGGGAGCTGTTTTTT. It codes for CASSYRPGLSTGELFF.

This clonotype was counted ten times or more. The CDR3 spells CASSQESATGFGYTF. The CDR3 DNA sequence: TGCGCCAGCAGCCAAGAATCGGCTACAGGGTTCGGCTACACCTTC. The chain is built from TRBV4-1 and TRBJ1-2, with D maybe TRBD1 (6 bases). The V and J ends lost 0 bases and 8 bases respectively, with 16 bases between them. The CDR3 has 15 amino acids. CDR1 is MGHRA, CDR2 YSYEKL, per germline.

The V call is TRBV7-2, the J call TRBJ2-5, with D unclear. With 5 bases removed from V and 8 bases from J, the gap between germline ends came to 9 bases. The germline CDR1 and CDR2 sequences are SGHTA and FQGNSA. This CDR3 is 11 amino acids long. The CDR3 loop is CASSPQRTQYF. The CDR3 DNA follows: TGTGCCAGCAGCCCACAGAGAACCCAGTACTTC.

V and J are TRBV19 and TRBJ2-4, with 7 bases that match TRBD1. The CDR3 covers 13 residues. Germline loops: CDR1 LNHDA, CDR2 SQIVND (reference sequence). The ends lost 3 bases at V and 6 bases at J; junction bases unmatched: 2. DNA of the CDR3: TGTGCCAGTAGTATCGACAGGGTAAACATTCAGTACTTC. Protein: CASSIDRVNIQYF.

This clonotype occurred a few times. The chain joins TRBV9 to TRBJ2-1, with D perhaps TRBD1 (6 bases). Germline V gene data show CDR1 as SGDLS and CDR2 as YYNGEE. V was shortened by 0 bases and J by 6 bases, with 7 bases between the two germline ends. The CDR3 is made up of 13 amino acids. The DNA for the CDR3 is TGTGCCAGCAGCGTAGAACAGGGCAATGAGCAGTTCTTC. It encodes CASSVEQGNEQFF.

In its sample, this clonotype ranks as medium-sized. The J gene is TRBJ1-1, the V gene TRBV29-1, with 7 nucleotides matching TRBD1. Losses at the gene ends were 5 bases for V and 1 base for J; bases not matched to a gene: 4. This CDR3 comprises 13 residues. CDR1 and CDR2 from the germline V gene are SQVTM and ANQGSEA. The DNA for the CDR3 is TGCAGCGTTAGTTCAGGGGGGAACACTGAAGCTTTCTTT. Protein: CSVSSGGNTEAFF.

In its sample, this clonotype was seen many times. The genes are TRBV20-1 and TRBJ1-1, with 8 positions matching TRBD1. With V trimmed by 5 bases and J by 3 bases, 11 bases remained unmatched. Germline CDR1 is DFQATT and CDR2 is SNEGSKA (reference sequence). This CDR3 is built from 15 residues. The CDR3 DNA sequence: TGCAGTGCTCCGGCCAGGGGGCATTATGACACTGAAGCTTTCTTT. As protein: CSAPARGHYDTEAFF.

This clonotype was found a few times. V and J are TRBV2 and TRBJ2-6; TRBD1 aligns across 7 bases. Per germline, CDR1 SNHLY and CDR2 FYNNEI. The CDR3 contains 16 residues. Losses at the gene ends were 7 bases for V and 0 bases for J; bases not matched to a gene: 6. In DNA, the CDR3 is TGTGCCAGCAACCAGGGACAGTTCTCTGGGGCCAACGTCCTGACTTTC. Translating it yields CASNQGQFSGANVLTF.

This clonotype was observed at least ten times. CDR3 in DNA: TGCGCCAGCAGCTTGGCGTTCTTAACAGATACGCAGTATTTT. This codes for CASSLAFLTDTQYF. V is TRBV5-1 and J is TRBJ2-3, with no clear D. The CDR3 runs 14 residues. V was cut by 0 bases and J by 3 bases, with 8 bases left in between. Per the germline V gene, CDR1 is SGHRS and CDR2 is YFSETQ.

The chain couples TRBV15 to TRBJ2-5; D is undetermined. V lost 1 base and J lost 8, with 11 bases in between. The germline gives CDR1 LNHNV, CDR2 YYDKDF (reference sequence). The CDR3 length is 13 residues. DNA for the CDR3: TGTGCCACCAGCAGAGGCCGTATGGATACCCAGTACTTC. It translates to CATSRGRMDTQYF. Supplemented by reference TRBV15 and TRBJ2-5, the full variable domain reads DAMVIQNPRYQVTQFGKPVTLSCSQTLNHNVMYWYQQKSSQAPKLLFHYYDKDFNNEADTPDNFQSRRPNTSFCFLDIRSPGLGDTAMYLCATSRGRMDTQYFGPGTRLLVL.

This clonotype was counted at least ten times. The gene calls are TRBV7-6 and TRBJ2-1; 10 bases align to TRBD2. CDR3 length: 15 residues. V lost 3 bases and J lost 10; bases outside the gene matches: 9. The germline V gene has CDR1 SGHVS and CDR2 FNYEAQ. Here the CDR3 reads CASSFERGGQREQFF. The CDR3 DNA is TGTGCCAGCAGCTTCGAGCGGGGGGGCCAACGGGAGCAGTTCTTC.

At least ten counts were recorded for this clonotype. The chain employs TRBV10-3 and TRBJ2-3, with 11 bases aligning to TRBD2. This CDR3 region has 16 residues. Germline V gives CDR1 ENHRY, CDR2 SYGVKD. V trimming: 6 bases; J trimming: 5 bases; junction bases outside the gene matches: 10. CDR3 in DNA: TGTGCCATCAGATACGGACTAGCGGGTGGGGTAGATACGCAGTATTTT. It translates to CAIRYGLAGGVDTQYF.

This clonotype has ten or more counts. The rearrangement links TRBV5-1 to TRBJ2-1, with 13 positions matching TRBD2. The germline gives CDR1 SGHRS, CDR2 YFSETQ. The CDR3 totals 19 residues. Trimming at V came to 4 bases and at J to 4 bases, leaving 14 bases not matched to a gene. CDR3 sequence: CASSPAPLGLAGSYNEQFF. The DNA for the CDR3 is TGCGCCAGCAGCCCGGCGCCGTTGGGACTAGCGGGAAGTTACAATGAGCAGTTCTTC.

The sample holds many counts of this clonotype. The rearrangement links TRBV7-2 to TRBJ1-3; the D gene is possibly TRBD1 (5 bases). With 5 bases removed from V and 4 bases from J, the gap between germline ends came to 15 bases. Germline V gives CDR1 SGHTA, CDR2 FQGNSA. The CDR3 sequence is 15 residues long. This CDR3 reads CASSDVPGVGNTIYF. DNA of the CDR3: TGTGCCAGCAGCGATGTACCGGGGGTAGGAAACACCATATATTTT.

The sample holds many counts of this clonotype. The CDR3 bases are TGTGCCAGCAGCTCCGGGACTAGCGGGACCGATACGCAGTATTTT. Protein product: CASSSGTSGTDTQYF. The J gene is TRBJ2-3, the V gene TRBV7-7, with 13 bases lining up with TRBD2. The CDR3 has 15 amino acids. V lost 4 bases to trimming and J lost 6 bases; unmatched junction nucleotides: 4. Germline V CDR1 and CDR2: SSHAT, FNYEAQ (reference sequence). The full variable domain, in which reference TRBV7-7 and TRBJ2-3 provide the parts outside the CDR3, is GAGVSQSPRYKVTKRGQDVTLRCDPISSHATLYWYQQALGQGPEFLTYFNYEAQPDKSGLPSDRFSAERPEGSISTLTIQRTEQRDSAMYRCASSSGTSGTDTQYFGPGTRLTVL.

About this clonotype: This could be a read error, since a much larger clone is one nucleotide away. V gene TRBV4-1 combines with J gene TRBJ2-3; TRBD2 matches 7 bases. This CDR3 region has 15 residues. Germline CDR1 is MGHRA and CDR2 is YSYEKL. CDR3 amino acids: CASSLSGRGEDTRYF. CDR3 coding DNA: TGCGCCAGCAGCCTTTCGGGACGGGGGGAAGATACGCGGTATTTT.